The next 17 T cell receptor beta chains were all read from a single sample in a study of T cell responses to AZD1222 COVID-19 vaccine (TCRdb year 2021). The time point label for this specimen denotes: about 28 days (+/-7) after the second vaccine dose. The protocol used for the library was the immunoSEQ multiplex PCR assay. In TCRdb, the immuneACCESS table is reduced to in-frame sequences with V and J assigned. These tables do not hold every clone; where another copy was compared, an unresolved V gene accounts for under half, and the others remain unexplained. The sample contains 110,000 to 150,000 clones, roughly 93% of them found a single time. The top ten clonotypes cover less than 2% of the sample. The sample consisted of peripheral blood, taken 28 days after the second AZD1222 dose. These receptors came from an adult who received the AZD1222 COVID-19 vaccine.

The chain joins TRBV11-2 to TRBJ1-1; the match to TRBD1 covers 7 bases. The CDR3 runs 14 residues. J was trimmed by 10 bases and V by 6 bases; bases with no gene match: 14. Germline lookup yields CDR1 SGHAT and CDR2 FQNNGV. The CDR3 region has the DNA TGTGCCAGCAGGCAACATACAGGGGCCGGGGGAGCTTTCTTT. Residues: CASRQHTGAGGAFF.

CDR3 sequence (DNA): TGTGCCGGCCTGGGGAGCCCGAGCTCCTACGAGCAGTACTTC. It codes for CAGLGSPSSYEQYF. J is TRBJ2-7 and V is TRBV6-4; tentatively, D is TRBD2 (5 bases). This CDR3 spans 14 amino acids. CDR1 and CDR2 (germline): MRHNA, SNTAGT. V was shortened by 11 bases and J by 0 bases, with 17 bases between the two germline ends.

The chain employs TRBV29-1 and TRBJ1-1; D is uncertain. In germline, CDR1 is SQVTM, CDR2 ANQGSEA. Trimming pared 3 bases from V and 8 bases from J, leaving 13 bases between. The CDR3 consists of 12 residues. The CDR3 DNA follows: TGCAGCGTTGACTTTATAGGGTCAGAAGCTTTCTTT. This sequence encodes CSVDFIGSEAFF.

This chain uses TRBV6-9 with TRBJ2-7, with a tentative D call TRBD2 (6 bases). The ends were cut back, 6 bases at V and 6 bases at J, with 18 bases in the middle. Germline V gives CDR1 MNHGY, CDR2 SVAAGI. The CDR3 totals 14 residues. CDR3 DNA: TGTGCCAGCAGCTCAGCCGGGACTCTTGGCGAGCAGTACTTC. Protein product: CASSSAGTLGEQYF.

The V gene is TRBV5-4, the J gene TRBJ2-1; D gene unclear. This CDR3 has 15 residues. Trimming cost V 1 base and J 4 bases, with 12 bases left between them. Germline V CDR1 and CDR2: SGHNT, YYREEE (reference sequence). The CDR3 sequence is CASSLMAAQYNEQFF. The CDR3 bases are TGTGCCAGCAGCTTGATGGCAGCGCAATACAATGAGCAGTTCTTC.

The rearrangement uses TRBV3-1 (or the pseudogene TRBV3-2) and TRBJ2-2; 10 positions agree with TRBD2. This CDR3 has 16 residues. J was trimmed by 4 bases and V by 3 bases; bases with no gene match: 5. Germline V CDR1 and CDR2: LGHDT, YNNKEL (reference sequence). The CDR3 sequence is CASSHLAGVITGELFF. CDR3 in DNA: TGTGCCAGCAGCCACCTAGCGGGAGTAATCACCGGGGAGCTGTTTTTT.

The CDR3 DNA reads TGTGCCAGCAGCTTTGGCGGGGGGGCCGGGGAAACAGATACGCAGTATTTT. Encoded protein: CASSFGGGAGETDTQYF. The V and J genes are TRBV5-4 and TRBJ2-3; 9 bases line up with TRBD2. The CDR3 sequence is 17 residues long. J gave up 3 bases and V 2 bases, and 10 bases lay outside the gene matches. Germline-derived CDR1 and CDR2 are SGHNT and YYREEE (reference sequence). Together with reference TRBV5-4 and TRBJ2-3, the CDR3 gives the full variable domain: ETGVTQSPTHLIKTRGQQVTLRCSSQSGHNTVSWYQQALGQGPQFIFQYYREEENGRGNFPPRFSGLQFPNYSSELNVNALELDDSALYLCASSFGGGAGETDTQYFGPGTRLTVL.

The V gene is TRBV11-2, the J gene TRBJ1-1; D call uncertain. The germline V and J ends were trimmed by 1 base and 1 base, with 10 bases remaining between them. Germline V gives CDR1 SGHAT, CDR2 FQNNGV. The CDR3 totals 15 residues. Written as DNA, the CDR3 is TGTGCCAGCAGCTTAGCCGGAACCGCGAACACTGAAGCTTTCTTT. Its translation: CASSLAGTANTEAFF.

The CDR3 here is CASSPSPGTVRVEQYF. CDR3 nucleotides: TGTGCCAGCTCACCCAGTCCCGGGACAGTGAGAGTAGAGCAGTACTTC. The rearrangement joins TRBV18 to TRBJ2-7; 7 bases align to TRBD1. The CDR3 covers 16 residues. The germline V gene encodes CDR1 KGHSH and CDR2 LQKENI. V shed 3 bases and J 7 bases; nucleotides not matched to a gene: 15.

The CDR3 region has the DNA TGTGCCAGTAGTACGAGACAGGGACGGGCTGGAAACACCATATATTTT. Protein: CASSTRQGRAGNTIYF. The rearrangement uses TRBV19 and TRBJ1-3; TRBD1 agrees at 7 bases. This CDR3 is built from 16 residues. Germline trimming cut 4 bases from V and 2 bases from J; bases unmatched to any gene: 8. The germline CDR1 and CDR2 sequences are LNHDA and SQIVND (reference sequence).

The DNA of the CDR3 is TGTGCCAGCACTGCAGTATTTGGTGGCTACACCTTC. Residues: CASTAVFGGYTF. The V call is TRBV2, the J call TRBJ1-2; D gene uncertain. Germline CDR1 is SNHLY and CDR2 is FYNNEI. This CDR3 is 12 amino acids long. V lost 7 bases and J lost 7, with 13 bases in between. Full variable domain (missing parts from reference TRBV2 and TRBJ1-2): EPEVTQTPSHQVTQMGQEVILRCVPISNHLYFYWYRQILGQKVEFLVSFYNNEISEKSEIFDDQFSVERPDGSNFTLKIRSTKLEDSAMYFCASTAVFGGYTFGSGTRLTVV.

The CDR3 sequence is CASRAGVANTEAFF. Here the CDR3 DNA reads TGTGCCAGCCGGGCCGGGGTGGCGAACACTGAAGCTTTCTTT. The chain carries TRBV6-5 and TRBJ1-1; D unclear. V shed 8 bases and J shed 1 base, with 14 bases lying between them. Germline V gene lookup returns CDR1 MNHEY and CDR2 SVGAGI. The CDR3 contains 14 residues.

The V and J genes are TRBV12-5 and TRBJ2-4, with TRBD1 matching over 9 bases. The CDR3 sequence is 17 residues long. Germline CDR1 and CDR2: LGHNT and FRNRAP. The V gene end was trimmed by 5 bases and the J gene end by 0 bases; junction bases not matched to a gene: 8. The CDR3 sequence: CASGPGQGNLAKNIQYF. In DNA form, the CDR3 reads TGTGCTAGTGGTCCCGGACAGGGGAACCTAGCCAAAAACATTCAGTACTTC.

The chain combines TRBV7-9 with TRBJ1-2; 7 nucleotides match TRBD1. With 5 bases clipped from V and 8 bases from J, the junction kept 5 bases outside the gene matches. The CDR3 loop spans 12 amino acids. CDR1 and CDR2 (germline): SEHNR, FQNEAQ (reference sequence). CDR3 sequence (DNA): TGTGCCAGCAGCCCGAACAGGGGAGGCTACACCTTC. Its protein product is CASSPNRGGYTF. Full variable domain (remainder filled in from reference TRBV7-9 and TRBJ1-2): DTGVSQNPRHKITKRGQNVTFRCDPISEHNRLYWYRQTLGQGPEFLTYFQNEAQLEKSRLLSDRFSAERPKGSFSTLEIQRTEQGDSAMYLCASSPNRGGYTFGSGTRLTVV.

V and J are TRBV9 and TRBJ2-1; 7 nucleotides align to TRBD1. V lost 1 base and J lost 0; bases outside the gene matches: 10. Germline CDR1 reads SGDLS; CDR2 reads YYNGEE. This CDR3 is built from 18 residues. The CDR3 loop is CASSVWDRAGGSYNEQFF. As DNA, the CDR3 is TGTGCCAGCAGCGTATGGGATCGGGCAGGGGGCTCCTACAATGAGCAGTTCTTC.

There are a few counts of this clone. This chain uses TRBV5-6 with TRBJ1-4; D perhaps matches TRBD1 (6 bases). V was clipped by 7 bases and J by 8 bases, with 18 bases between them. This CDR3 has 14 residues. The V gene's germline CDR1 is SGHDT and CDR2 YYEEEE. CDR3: CASGNTGKNEKLFF. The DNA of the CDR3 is TGTGCCAGCGGCAATACAGGGAAGAACGAAAAACTGTTTTTT.

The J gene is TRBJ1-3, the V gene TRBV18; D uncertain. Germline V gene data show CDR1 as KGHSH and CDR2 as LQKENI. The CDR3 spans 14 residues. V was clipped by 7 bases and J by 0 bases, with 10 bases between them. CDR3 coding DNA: TGTGCCAGCTTAACAGCGATCTCTGGAAACACCATATATTTT. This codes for CASLTAISGNTIYF. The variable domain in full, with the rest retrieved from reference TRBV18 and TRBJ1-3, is NAGVMQNPRHLVRRRGQEARLRCSPMKGHSHVYWYRQLPEEGLKFMVYLQKENIIDESGMPKERFSAEFPKEGPSILRIQQVVRGDSAAYFCASLTAISGNTIYFGEGSWLTVV.